The 20 T cell receptor beta chains below come from one sample, sequenced in a study of T cell responses to AZD1222 COVID-19 vaccine. The method was immunoSEQ multiplex PCR; TCRdb's version includes in-frame clones alone and lacks a portion of them. The table lists over 85,000 clones, roughly 89% of them singletons. Sequenced here: peripheral blood, sampled 28 days after the second AZD1222 dose. These receptor sequences come from an adult who received the AZD1222 COVID-19 vaccine.

The rearrangement uses TRBV5-4 and TRBJ2-5; a weak D match, TRBD2 (6 bases). Deletions cut 3 bases from V and 5 bases from J, with 29 bases between. The CDR3 covers 19 residues. Germline V lookup: CDR1 SGHNT, CDR2 YYREEE (reference sequence). CDR3 DNA sequence: TGTGCCAGCAGCTCGGAGCAACGGACTAACAAAAGGGTCGGGGAGACCCAGTACTTC. Its translation is CASSSEQRTNKRVGETQYF.

The chain couples TRBV4-1 to TRBJ1-2; the D is unclear. Germline V CDR1 and CDR2: MGHRA, YSYEKL. The CDR3 covers 13 residues. Trimming took off 0 bases at V and 1 base at J, with 3 bases between the two ends. The CDR3 DNA follows: TGCGCCAGCAGCCAAGATGGTAACTATGGCTACACCTTC. Encoded protein: CASSQDGNYGYTF.

The chain is built from TRBV12-3 or TRBV12-4 and TRBJ2-5; 7 nucleotides match TRBD2. The CDR3 is 13 residues long. V shed 7 bases, J shed 2 bases, and the junction held 4 bases outside the gene matches. The CDR3 sequence: CASMWRGQETQYF. The CDR3 region has the DNA TGTGCCAGCATGTGGCGGGGGCAAGAGACCCAGTACTTC.

The gene calls are TRBV5-8 and TRBJ2-2; either TRBD1 or TRBD2 may supply D (5 bases each). V lost 2 bases and J 7 bases, leaving 18 bases between the germline ends. The germline V gene encodes CDR1 SGHTS and CDR2 YDEGEE. The CDR3 extends over 16 amino acids. CDR3 sequence (DNA): TGTGCCAGCAGCTTCCTAGGGACCGCGGCGAGCGGGGAGCTGTTTTTT. The encoded protein is CASSFLGTAASGELFF.

This chain uses TRBV7-2 with TRBJ2-4, with 12 bases fitting TRBD2. Germline V gives CDR1 SGHTA, CDR2 FQGNSA. This CDR3 spans 13 amino acids. V lost 2 bases, J lost 16 bases, and 6 bases stayed unmatched. The CDR3: CASSLQLAGGEYF. CDR3 in DNA: TGTGCCAGCAGCTTACAACTAGCGGGGGGAGAATACTTC.

Remarks on this clone: The same CDR3 arises from other DNA sequences in this sample as well. The chain has TRBV18 and TRBJ1-4; TRBD1 is a possible D gene (5 bases). Germline CDR1 reads KGHSH; CDR2 reads LQKENI. The germline V and J ends were trimmed by 1 base and 2 bases, with 8 bases remaining between them. CDR3 length: 15 residues. The CDR3 protein is CASSPRQGTNEKLFF. CDR3 nucleotides: TGTGCCAGCTCACCACGCCAGGGCACTAATGAAAAACTGTTTTTT.

The CDR3 DNA reads as TGTGCCAGCAGTTTATATCGGCGGGGACCCTACGAGCAGTACTTC. It translates to CASSLYRRGPYEQYF. This chain joins TRBV27 and TRBJ2-7, with a possible D match to TRBD2 (6 bases). CDR1 is MNHEY, CDR2 SMNVEV, per germline (reference sequence). This CDR3 has 15 amino acids. Between the trimmed V and J ends, which lost 1 base and 2 bases, there was a span of 12 bases.

V is TRBV7-6 and J is TRBJ1-2, with D possibly being TRBD1 (6 bases). The CDR3 is made up of 15 amino acids. Germline lookup yields CDR1 SGHVS and CDR2 FNYEAQ. The V end was cut by 2 bases, the J end by 0 bases, with 10 bases between. The CDR3 nucleotides read TGTGCCAGCAGCTTACGGGACAATGCTAACTATGGCTACACCTTC. Translating it yields CASSLRDNANYGYTF.

The CDR3 loop reads CASSSPGREQFF. Here the CDR3 DNA reads TGTGCCAGCAGCTCCCCTGGGAGGGAGCAGTTCTTC. The genes are TRBV11-3 and TRBJ2-1; tentatively, D is TRBD2 (6 bases). With 4 bases removed from V and 10 bases from J, the gap between germline ends came to 11 bases. The CDR3 is 12 amino acids. CDR1 is SGHNT, CDR2 YENEEA, per germline.

The chain couples TRBV5-6 to TRBJ1-5, with TRBD1 identical over 7 bases. This CDR3 has 16 residues. The V gene end was trimmed by 0 bases and the J gene end by 3 bases; junction bases not matched to a gene: 6. The germline V gene encodes CDR1 SGHDT and CDR2 YYEEEE. CDR3 sequence: CASSLAAGQANQPQHF. In nucleotides, the CDR3 is TGTGCCAGCAGCTTGGCCGCCGGACAGGCCAATCAGCCCCAGCATTTT.

This clone is a singleton in its sample. The chain recombines TRBV4-1 with TRBJ1-1, with D perhaps TRBD1 (6 bases). CDR1 is MGHRA, CDR2 YSYEKL, per germline. Trimming pared 1 base from V and 2 bases from J, leaving 17 bases between. This CDR3 has 17 amino acids. The CDR3 sequence is CASSQVTQDRPNTEAFF. The CDR3 nucleotides read TGCGCCAGCAGCCAAGTAACCCAGGACAGACCCAACACTGAAGCTTTCTTT.

This clone was seen a single time. The rearrangement links TRBV10-1 to TRBJ1-2; the D gene is possibly TRBD1 (5 bases). Germline V gene sequence: CDR1 WNHNN, CDR2 SYGVQD (reference sequence). Trimming shortened V by 0 bases and J by 4 bases, and 12 bases separated the two germline ends. This CDR3 comprises 15 residues. CDR3 sequence: CASSESVGLGYGYTF. CDR3 DNA sequence: TGCGCCAGCAGTGAGTCGGTGGGGCTCGGCTATGGCTACACCTTC.

This chain's CDR3 is CASSRTSGGSRETQYF. The CDR3 DNA follows: TGTGCCAGTAGTAGGACTAGCGGGGGGTCCCGGGAGACCCAGTACTTC. The genes are TRBV19 and TRBJ2-5; TRBD2 aligns across 14 bases. The junction had 6 bases not matched to a gene; V was cut back by 4 bases and J by 5 bases. Looked up from germline, CDR1 is LNHDA and CDR2 is SQIVND (reference sequence). CDR3 length equals 16 residues. The entire variable domain, with the rest obtained from reference TRBV19 and TRBJ2-5, is as follows: DGGITQSPKYLFRKEGQNVTLSCEQNLNHDAMYWYRQDPGQGLRLIYYSQIVNDFQKGDIAEGYSVSREKKESFPLTVTSAQKNPTAFYLCASSRTSGGSRETQYFGPGTRLLVL.

V and J are TRBV6-1 and TRBJ1-2, with D maybe TRBD1 (5 bases). The CDR3 is made up of 14 amino acids. V was clipped by 3 bases and J by 2 bases, with 10 bases between them. Germline CDR1 reads MNHNS; CDR2 reads SASEGT. CDR3 sequence (DNA): TGTGCCAGCAGTGAGGGGCCGCGGAACTATGGCTACACCTTC. This gives the protein CASSEGPRNYGYTF.

About this clone: One junction end disagrees with the germline gene, perhaps due to a read error. This chain uses TRBV12-5 with TRBJ1-2; D might be TRBD1 (5 bases). Looked up from germline, CDR1 is LGHNT and CDR2 is FRNRAP. This CDR3 is 13 amino acids long. The CDR3 DNA reads as TGTGCTAGTGGCTTGGGGGGGTGGTATGGCTACACCTTC. It translates to CASGLGGWYGYTF.

This chain links TRBV14 with TRBJ2-3; no firm D call. The CDR3 sequence is 12 residues long. Trimming left V 1 base short and J 6 bases short, with 5 bases between. CDR1 and CDR2 (germline): SGHDN, FVKESK. For the CDR3, the DNA is TGTGCCAGCAGCCAAGGGCCGGATACGCAGTATTTT. This sequence encodes CASSQGPDTQYF.

This chain connects TRBV5-6 to TRBJ2-5, with a possible D match to TRBD1 (5 bases). The germline V gene encodes CDR1 SGHDT and CDR2 YYEEEE. This CDR3 comprises 16 residues. Trimming pared 4 bases from V and 4 bases from J, leaving 20 bases between. CDR3 sequence: CASSAGHSAPRETQYF. The CDR3 DNA is TGTGCCAGCAGCGCCGGACACAGTGCGCCTCGAGAGACCCAGTACTTC. Filled out from reference TRBV5-6 and TRBJ2-5, the complete variable domain reads DAGVTQSPTHLIKTRGQQVTLRCSPKSGHDTVSWYQQALGQGPQFIFQYYEEEERQRGNFPDRFSGHQFPNYSSELNVNALLLGDSALYLCASSAGHSAPRETQYFGPGTRLLVL.

This clone was found once. In DNA, the CDR3 is TGTGCCACCAGTGACCGTCTGCCTCAGGGGGCGATTGGAAACACCATATATTTT. This sequence encodes CATSDRLPQGAIGNTIYF. The chain couples TRBV24-1 to TRBJ1-3, with 8 positions matching TRBD1. V trimming: 4 bases; J trimming: 3 bases; junction bases outside the gene matches: 13. CDR3 length: 18 residues. Looked up from germline, CDR1 is KGHDR and CDR2 is SFDVKD.

The chain has TRBV12-3 or TRBV12-4 and TRBJ1-2; 8 positions agree with TRBD1. The CDR3 loop spans 13 amino acids. V gave up 5 bases and J gave up 8 bases; unmatched junction bases: 7. CDR3 region: CASSPPGGRGYTF. CDR3 bases: TGTGCCAGCAGTCCACCAGGGGGCCGGGGCTACACCTTC.

The rearrangement links TRBV7-8 to TRBJ2-7; 7 positions agree with TRBD1. The CDR3 length is 14 residues. Trimming removed 0 bases from V and 2 bases from J; junction bases left unmatched: 1. Germline V gene data show CDR1 as SGHVS and CDR2 as FQNEAQ. The DNA of the CDR3 is TGTGCCAGCAGCTTAGCACAGGGGCCCTACGAGCAGTACTTC. It specifies CASSLAQGPYEQYF.